This entry concerns a single T cell receptor beta chain. Antigen unknown. Prior autoimmune disease or systemic immunosuppression barred patients. The sample is drawn from a study of OX40 agonist ivuxolimab in advanced cancers. Study context: Allowance was made for prior anti-PD-1, anti-PD-L1 or anti-CTLA-4 therapy, and about 37% had some.

There are 15 residues in the CDR3. V was clipped by 6 bases and J by 2 bases, with 17 bases between them. CDR1 and CDR2 from the germline V gene are SQVTM and ANQGSEA. Study conclusions and caveats: CD4+ and CD8+ blood T cells expanded clonally by week 6 at 0.1 to 3.0 mg/kg. On average, a greater number of expanded clones characterised CD8+ T cells relative to CD4+.

The method was immunoSEQ multiplex PCR; TCRdb's version includes in-frame clones alone and lacks a portion of them. The profile shows approximately 60,000 clones, 84% of them singletons. The specimen comprised CD4+ or CD8+ T cells sorted from blood, sampled in a trial of the OX40 agonist ivuxolimab. This clonotype originated in an adult with an advanced solid tumor such as melanoma, head and neck, liver or kidney cancer. V usage is TRBV29-1 and J usage is TRBJ1-5, with D possibly being TRBD1 (6 bases). The CDR3, as DNA: TGCAGCGTGACGGGGGGCTCCCAGGGCAATCAGCCCCAGCATTTT. Protein product: CSVTGGSQGNQPQHF.